The next 14 T cell receptor beta chains were all read from a single sample in a study of T-cell reconstitution after alpha-beta-depleted transplantation in children. Preparing the TCRbeta library involved the use of unique molecular identifiers. MiXCR, run by TCRdb on the PCR reads, gives a single entry per CDR3 protein. The sample lists about 490,000 distinct CDR3 sequences; over 9.5% were seen once. Sample: PBMCs, taken before TCRalphabeta/CD19-depleted stem cell transplant. These receptors originate from a child aged 2 to 15 with inherited bone marrow failure, due to receive a stem cell transplant.

The chain uses TRBV7-8 and TRBJ2-1, with 14 bases lining up with TRBD2. Trimming cost V 4 bases and J 9 bases; bases outside gene matches: 8. CDR3 size: 16 residues. Germline V lookup: CDR1 SGHVS, CDR2 FQNEAQ. For the CDR3, the DNA is TGTGCCAGCAGCTCCCCGGGACTAGCGGGAGCAGGTGAGCAGTTCTTC. Translation: CASSSPGLAGAGEQFF.

Many counts were recorded for this clonotype. CDR3 coding DNA: TGCAGTGCCCTTACTAGCGGGAGTCAAGATGAGCAGTTCTTC. It is translated as CSALTSGSQDEQFF. The chain couples TRBV20-1 to TRBJ2-1; 11 positions agree with TRBD2. V dropped 6 bases and J dropped 8; count of bases not matched to a gene: 9. Germline CDR1 is DFQATT and CDR2 is SNEGSKA (reference sequence). There are 14 residues in the CDR3.

This clonotype was counted at least ten times. This chain joins TRBV7-8 and TRBJ1-2; TRBD1 agrees at 9 bases. Germline V CDR1 and CDR2: SGHVS, FQNEAQ. The CDR3 has 17 residues. The trim removed 0 bases at V and 7 bases at J, leaving 12 bases unmatched. The CDR3 here is CASSLADGDRVRSGYTF. The CDR3 nucleotides are TGTGCCAGCAGCTTAGCTGACGGGGACAGGGTGAGAAGTGGCTACACCTTC.

This clonotype has ten or more counts. V and J are TRBV20-1 and TRBJ2-7; weak D call: TRBD2 (5 bases). V was clipped by 3 bases and J by 5 bases, with 14 bases between them. CDR3 length: 13 residues. Germline V gene data show CDR1 as DFQATT and CDR2 as SNEGSKA (reference sequence). The CDR3 loop is CSARTLGSHEQYF. The CDR3 DNA is TGCAGTGCTAGGACACTAGGTTCCCACGAGCAGTACTTC.

Only one count was recorded for this clonotype. A much larger clone lies one base from this, so it may be a read error. The CDR3 loop reads CASSPQEVDIQYF. The CDR3 DNA reads as TGTGCCAGCAGTCCACAGGAGGTGGACATTCAGTACTTC. The chain joins TRBV28 to TRBJ2-4; D might be TRBD1 or TRBD2, each matching 5 bases. In germline, CDR1 is MDHEN, CDR2 SYDVKM. The CDR3 runs to 13 residues. Trimming stripped 5 bases from V and 8 bases from J, with 13 bases between.

This clonotype was recorded at least ten times. The chain is built from TRBV7-2 and TRBJ2-1, with 7 bases that match TRBD2. This CDR3 region has 14 residues. Looked up from germline, CDR1 is SGHTA and CDR2 is FQGNSA. With 3 bases clipped from V and 9 bases from J, the junction kept 8 bases outside the gene matches. The CDR3 is CASSFVLTGGEQFF. The CDR3 DNA sequence: TGTGCCAGCAGCTTCGTTCTAACGGGAGGTGAGCAGTTCTTC.

This clonotype was seen repeatedly, ten times or more. V gene TRBV7-2 combines with J gene TRBJ2-2; D gene unclear. The V gene's germline CDR1 is SGHTA and CDR2 FQGNSA. CDR3 length: 10 residues. V lost 8 bases, J lost 6 bases, and 4 bases lay in between. The CDR3 bases are TGTGCCAGCGGCGCCGGGGAGCTGTTTTTT. Translating gives CASGAGELFF.

The chain combines TRBV20-1 with TRBJ2-1; a possible D gene is TRBD2 (7 bases). There are 16 residues in the CDR3. Germline CDR1 is DFQATT and CDR2 is SNEGSKA (reference sequence). The V gene lost 0 bases and the J gene lost 6 bases, with 18 bases spanning the gap. CDR3 sequence: CSARESERGGVNEQFF. CDR3 sequence (DNA): TGCAGTGCTAGAGAGAGTGAAAGGGGGGGGGTCAATGAGCAGTTCTTC.

There are many counts of this clonotype. This chain joins TRBV12-3 or TRBV12-4 and TRBJ2-3; D unresolved. V lost 2 bases and J 2 bases, leaving 14 bases between the germline ends. This CDR3 has 16 amino acids. CDR3 amino acids: CASSLWLTDPTDTQYF. The CDR3 DNA sequence: TGTGCCAGCAGTTTATGGTTGACGGACCCCACAGATACGCAGTATTTT.

Ten or more counts support this clonotype. This chain uses TRBV29-1 with TRBJ2-7, with TRBD2 identical over 7 bases. Trimming removed 4 bases from V and 2 bases from J; junction bases left unmatched: 5. The CDR3 contains 13 residues. CDR1 is SQVTM, CDR2 ANQGSEA, per germline. The CDR3 nucleotides are TGCAGCGTTGTTGCTAGCGGACCCTACGAGCAGTACTTC. Translating gives CSVVASGPYEQYF.

This clonotype was recorded once. This may be a read error: a much more frequent sequence differs by one nucleotide. The rearrangement joins TRBV5-5 to TRBJ1-1; D not resolved. Germline values: CDR1 SGHKS, CDR2 YYEKEE (reference sequence). Trimming shortened V by 1 base and J by 0 bases, and 7 bases separated the two germline ends. There are 14 residues in the CDR3. For the CDR3, the DNA is TGTGCCAGCAGCTTGTGTATATTGAACACTGAAGCTTTCTTT. Its translation is CASSLCILNTEAFF.

Many counts were recorded for this clonotype. The gene calls are TRBV6-2 or TRBV6-3 and TRBJ2-1; D is undetermined. In germline, CDR1 is MNHEY, CDR2 SVGEGT. The CDR3 is 16 residues long. Trimming shortened V by 5 bases and J by 0 bases, and 14 bases separated the two germline ends. Here the CDR3 reads CASSSFRVDSYNEQFF. In DNA, the CDR3 is TGTGCCAGCAGTAGCTTCCGGGTGGACTCCTACAATGAGCAGTTCTTC.

This clonotype occurred a few times. This chain links TRBV20-1 with TRBJ2-3; 8 nucleotides match TRBD2. The CDR3 contains 12 residues. In germline, CDR1 is DFQATT, CDR2 SNEGSKA (reference sequence). CDR3 in DNA: TGCTCGGAAGCGGGAGGCACAGATACGCAGTATTTT. Its protein product is CSEAGGTDTQYF.

This clonotype was detected only a few times. The rearrangement uses TRBV6-1 and TRBJ2-1; tentatively, D is TRBD1 or TRBD2 (5 bases each). The CDR3 is 16 residues long. Germline values: CDR1 MNHNS, CDR2 SASEGT. V lost 3 bases, J lost 8 bases, and 20 bases lay in between. This CDR3 reads CASSEVGTRSGDEQFF. For the CDR3, the DNA is TGTGCCAGCAGTGAGGTGGGGACCCGGTCTGGGGATGAGCAGTTCTTC.